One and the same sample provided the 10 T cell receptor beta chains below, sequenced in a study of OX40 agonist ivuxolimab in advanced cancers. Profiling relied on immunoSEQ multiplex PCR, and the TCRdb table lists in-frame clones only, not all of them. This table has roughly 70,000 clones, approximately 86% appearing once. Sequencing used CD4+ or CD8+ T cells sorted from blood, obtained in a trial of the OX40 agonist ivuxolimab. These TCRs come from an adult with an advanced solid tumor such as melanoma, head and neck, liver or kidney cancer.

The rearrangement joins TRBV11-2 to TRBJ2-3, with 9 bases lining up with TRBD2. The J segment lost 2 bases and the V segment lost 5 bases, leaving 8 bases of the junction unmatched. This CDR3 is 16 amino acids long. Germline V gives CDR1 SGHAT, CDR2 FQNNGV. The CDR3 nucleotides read TGTGCCAGCAGCCCTCTAGCGGGGACTACCACAGATACGCAGTATTTT. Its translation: CASSPLAGTTTDTQYF.

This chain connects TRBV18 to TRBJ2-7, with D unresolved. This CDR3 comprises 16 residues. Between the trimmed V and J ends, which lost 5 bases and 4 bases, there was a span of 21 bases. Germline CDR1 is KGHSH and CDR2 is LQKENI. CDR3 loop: CASSAAIQAQFYEQYF. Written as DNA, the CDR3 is TGTGCCAGCTCAGCTGCTATCCAGGCCCAGTTTTACGAGCAGTACTTC.

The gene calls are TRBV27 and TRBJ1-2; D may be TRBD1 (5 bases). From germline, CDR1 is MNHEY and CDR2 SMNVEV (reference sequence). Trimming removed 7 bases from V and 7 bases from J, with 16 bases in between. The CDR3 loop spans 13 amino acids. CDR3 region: CASTTAGRTGYTF. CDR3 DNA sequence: TGTGCCAGCACTACCGCAGGGAGGACTGGCTACACCTTC.

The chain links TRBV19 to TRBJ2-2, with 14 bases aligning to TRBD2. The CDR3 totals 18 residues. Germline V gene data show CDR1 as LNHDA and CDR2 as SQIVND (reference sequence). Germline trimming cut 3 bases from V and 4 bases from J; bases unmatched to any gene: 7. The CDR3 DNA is TGTGCCAGTAGTATTGGGACTAGCGGGAGAGTTGGCACCGGGGAGCTGTTTTTT. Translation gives CASSIGTSGRVGTGELFF.

In nucleotides, the CDR3 is TGTGCCAGCAGCTTCGGACAGGAAACTTTCTTT. Its protein is CASSFGQETFF. The rearrangement joins TRBV7-8 to TRBJ1-1; TRBD1 agrees at 7 bases. The CDR3 is 11 residues long. CDR1 and CDR2 from the germline V gene are SGHVS and FQNEAQ. V was pared by 3 bases and J by 12 bases, with 4 bases of the junction left unmatched. Using reference TRBV7-8 and TRBJ1-1 for the parts outside the CDR3, the full variable domain is GAGVSQSPRYKVAKRGQDVALRCDPISGHVSLFWYQQALGQGPEFLTYFQNEAQLDKSGLPSDRFFAERPEGSVSTLKIQRTQQEDSAVYLCASSFGQETFFGQGTRLTVV.

Here the CDR3 reads CASSPLGETQYF. The CDR3 coding sequence is TGTGCCAGCTCACCACTCGGGGAGACCCAGTACTTC. This chain uses TRBV18 with TRBJ2-5; D unclear. V was cut by 1 base and J by 5 bases, with 5 bases left in between. In germline, CDR1 is KGHSH, CDR2 LQKENI. The CDR3 is 12 amino acids.

CDR3 nucleotide sequence: TGTGCCAGCAGTTTGGAAGGTTTCGGATCCAATCAGCCCCAGCATTTT. It translates to CASSLEGFGSNQPQHF. This chain links TRBV6-5 with TRBJ1-5, with D hard to call. The CDR3 totals 16 residues. Trimming stripped 4 bases from V and 3 bases from J, with 16 bases between. From germline, CDR1 is MNHEY and CDR2 SVGAGI.

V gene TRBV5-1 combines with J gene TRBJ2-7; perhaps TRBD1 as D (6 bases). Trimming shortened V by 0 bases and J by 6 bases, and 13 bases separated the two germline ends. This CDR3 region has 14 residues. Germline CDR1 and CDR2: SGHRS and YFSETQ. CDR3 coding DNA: TGCGCCAGCAGCTTGGAAGGGGCAGGGGTCGAGCAGTACTTC. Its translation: CASSLEGAGVEQYF.

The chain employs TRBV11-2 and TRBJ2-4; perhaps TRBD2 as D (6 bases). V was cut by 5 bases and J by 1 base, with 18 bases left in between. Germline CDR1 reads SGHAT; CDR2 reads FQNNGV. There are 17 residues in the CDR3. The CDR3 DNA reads TGTGCCAGCAGCGTAAGGACCGGAGGGGTGGCCAAAAACATTCAGTACTTC. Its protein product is CASSVRTGGVAKNIQYF.

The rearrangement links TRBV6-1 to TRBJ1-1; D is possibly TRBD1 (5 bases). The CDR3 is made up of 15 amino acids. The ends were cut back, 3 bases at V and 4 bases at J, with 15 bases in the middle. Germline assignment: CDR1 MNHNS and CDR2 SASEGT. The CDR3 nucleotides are TGTGCCAGCAGTGATATGACAGCCATGGGCACTGAAGCTTTCTTT. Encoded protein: CASSDMTAMGTEAFF.